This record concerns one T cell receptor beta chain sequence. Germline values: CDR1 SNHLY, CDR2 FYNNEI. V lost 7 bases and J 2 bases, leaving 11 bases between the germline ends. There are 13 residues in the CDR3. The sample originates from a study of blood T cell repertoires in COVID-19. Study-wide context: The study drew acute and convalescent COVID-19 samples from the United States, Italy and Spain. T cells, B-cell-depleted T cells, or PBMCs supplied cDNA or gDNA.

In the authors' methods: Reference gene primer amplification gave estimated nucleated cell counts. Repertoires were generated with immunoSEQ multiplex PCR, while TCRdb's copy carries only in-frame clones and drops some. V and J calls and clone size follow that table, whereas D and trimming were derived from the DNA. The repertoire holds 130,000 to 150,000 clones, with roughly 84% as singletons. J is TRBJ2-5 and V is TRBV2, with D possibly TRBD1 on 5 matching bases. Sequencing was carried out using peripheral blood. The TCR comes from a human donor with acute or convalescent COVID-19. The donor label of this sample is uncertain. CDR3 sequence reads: CASNKGPQETQYF. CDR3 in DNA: TGTGCCAGCAATAAGGGGCCTCAAGAGACCCAGTACTTC.